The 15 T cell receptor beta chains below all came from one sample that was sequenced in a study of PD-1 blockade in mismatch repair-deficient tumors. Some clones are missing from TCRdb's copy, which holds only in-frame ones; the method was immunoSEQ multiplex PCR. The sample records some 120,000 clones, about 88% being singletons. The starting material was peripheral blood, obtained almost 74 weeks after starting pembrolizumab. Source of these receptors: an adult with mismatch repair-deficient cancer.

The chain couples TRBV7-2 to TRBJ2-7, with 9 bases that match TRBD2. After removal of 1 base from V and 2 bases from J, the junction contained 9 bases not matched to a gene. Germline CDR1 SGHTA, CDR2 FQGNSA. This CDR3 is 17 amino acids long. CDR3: CASSLELAGVLTYEQYF. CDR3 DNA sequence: TGTGCCAGCAGCTTAGAATTAGCGGGAGTCCTTACCTACGAGCAGTACTTC.

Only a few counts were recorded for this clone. In DNA, the CDR3 is TGTGCCAGTAGTATTGACAGGGGGCGGACCTACGAGCAGTACTTC. The encoded protein is CASSIDRGRTYEQYF. The J gene is TRBJ2-7, the V gene TRBV19, with 10 bases that match TRBD1. After removal of 3 bases from V and 2 bases from J, the junction contained 4 bases not matched to a gene. CDR1 and CDR2 (germline): LNHDA, SQIVND (reference sequence). The CDR3 totals 15 residues.

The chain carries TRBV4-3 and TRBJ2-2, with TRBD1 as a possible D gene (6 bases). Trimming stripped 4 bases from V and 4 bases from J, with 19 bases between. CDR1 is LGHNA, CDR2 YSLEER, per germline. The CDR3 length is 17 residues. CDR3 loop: CASSPSKGVGGTGELFF. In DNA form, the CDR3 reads TGCGCCAGCAGCCCATCGAAAGGGGTAGGGGGCACCGGGGAGCTGTTTTTT.

CDR3 residues: CASSLARGAGQPQHF. The CDR3 DNA follows: TGTGCCAGCAGCTTAGCGCGGGGGGCAGGTCAGCCCCAGCATTTT. The chain couples TRBV7-8 to TRBJ1-5; perhaps TRBD1 as D (6 bases). The ends were cut back, 0 bases at V and 6 bases at J, with 12 bases in the middle. The CDR3 consists of 15 residues. Germline CDR1 reads SGHVS; CDR2 reads FQNEAQ.

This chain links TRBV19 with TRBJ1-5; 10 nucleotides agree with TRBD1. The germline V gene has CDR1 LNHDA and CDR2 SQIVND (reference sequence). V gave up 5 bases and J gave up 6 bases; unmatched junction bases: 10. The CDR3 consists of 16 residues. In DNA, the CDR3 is TGTGCCAGTAGTCCCTGGGACAGGGGAAGAGGTCAGCCCCAGCATTTT. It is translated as CASSPWDRGRGQPQHF. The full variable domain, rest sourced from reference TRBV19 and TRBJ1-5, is DGGITQSPKYLFRKEGQNVTLSCEQNLNHDAMYWYRQDPGQGLRLIYYSQIVNDFQKGDIAEGYSVSREKKESFPLTVTSAQKNPTAFYLCASSPWDRGRGQPQHFGDGTRLSIL.

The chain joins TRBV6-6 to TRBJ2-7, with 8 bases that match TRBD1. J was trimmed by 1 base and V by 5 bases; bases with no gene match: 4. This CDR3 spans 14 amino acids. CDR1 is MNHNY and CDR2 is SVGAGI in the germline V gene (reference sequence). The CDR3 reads CASSPDRVSYEQYF. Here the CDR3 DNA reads TGTGCCAGCAGTCCGGACAGGGTTTCCTACGAGCAGTACTTC.

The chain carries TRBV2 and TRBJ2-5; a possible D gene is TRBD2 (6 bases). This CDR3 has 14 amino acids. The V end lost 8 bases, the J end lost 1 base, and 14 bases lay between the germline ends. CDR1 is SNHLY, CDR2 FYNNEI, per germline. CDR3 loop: CASHGEVIQETQYF. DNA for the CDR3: TGTGCCAGCCACGGGGAGGTAATCCAAGAGACCCAGTACTTC.

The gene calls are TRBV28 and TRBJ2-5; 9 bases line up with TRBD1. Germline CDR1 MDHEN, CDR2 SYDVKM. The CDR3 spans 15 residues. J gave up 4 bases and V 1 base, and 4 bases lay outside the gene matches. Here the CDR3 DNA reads TGTGCCAGCAGTTTATATACAGGGGGCGTAGAGACCCAGTACTTC. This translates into CASSLYTGGVETQYF.

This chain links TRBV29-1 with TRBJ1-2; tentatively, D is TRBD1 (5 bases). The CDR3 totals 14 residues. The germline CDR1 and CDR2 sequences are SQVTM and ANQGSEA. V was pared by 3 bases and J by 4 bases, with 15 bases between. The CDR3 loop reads CSVDRGMDGYGYTF. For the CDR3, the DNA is TGCAGCGTTGATAGGGGCATGGACGGCTATGGCTACACCTTC.

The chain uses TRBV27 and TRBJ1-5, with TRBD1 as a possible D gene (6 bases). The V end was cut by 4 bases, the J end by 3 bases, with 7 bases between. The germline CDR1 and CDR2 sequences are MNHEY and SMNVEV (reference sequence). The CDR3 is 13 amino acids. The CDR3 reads CASSWTVNQPQHF. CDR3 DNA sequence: TGTGCCAGCAGTTGGACAGTCAATCAGCCCCAGCATTTT.

The CDR3 is CASSHRQVTGELFF. The CDR3 DNA is TGTGCCAGCAGCCATCGACAGGTGACCGGGGAGCTGTTTTTT. The chain employs TRBV4-2 and TRBJ2-2, with D possibly matching TRBD1 (6 bases). Germline CDR1 is LGHNA and CDR2 is YNFKEQ. V gave up 3 bases and J gave up 5 bases, with 10 bases separating them. CDR3 size: 14 residues.

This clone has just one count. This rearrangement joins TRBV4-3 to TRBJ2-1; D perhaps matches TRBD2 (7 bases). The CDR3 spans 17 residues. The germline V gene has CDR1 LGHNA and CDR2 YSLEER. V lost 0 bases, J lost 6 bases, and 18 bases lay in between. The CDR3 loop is CASSQDTIAGASNEQFF. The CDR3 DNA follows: TGCGCCAGCAGCCAAGATACTATCGCGGGGGCAAGCAATGAGCAGTTCTTC.

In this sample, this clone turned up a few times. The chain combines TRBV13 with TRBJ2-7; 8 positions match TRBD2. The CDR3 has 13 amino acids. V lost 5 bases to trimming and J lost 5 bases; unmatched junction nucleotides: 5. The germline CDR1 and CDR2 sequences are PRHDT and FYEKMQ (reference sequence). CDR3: CASSLTSGHEQYF. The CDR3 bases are TGTGCCAGCAGCCTTACTAGCGGCCACGAGCAGTACTTC.

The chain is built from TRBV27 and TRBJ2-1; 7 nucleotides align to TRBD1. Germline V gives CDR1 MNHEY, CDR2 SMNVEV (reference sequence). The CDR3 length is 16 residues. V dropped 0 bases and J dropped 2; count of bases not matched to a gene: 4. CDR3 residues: CASSLSGTETYNEQFF. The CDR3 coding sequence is TGTGCCAGCAGTTTATCCGGGACAGAGACCTACAATGAGCAGTTCTTC.

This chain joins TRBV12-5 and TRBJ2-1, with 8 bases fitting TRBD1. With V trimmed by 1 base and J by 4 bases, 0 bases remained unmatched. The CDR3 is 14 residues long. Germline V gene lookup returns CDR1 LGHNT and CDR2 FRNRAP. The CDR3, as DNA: TGTGCTAGTGGTTTGGACAGGGGGTACAATGAGCAGTTCTTC. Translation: CASGLDRGYNEQFF. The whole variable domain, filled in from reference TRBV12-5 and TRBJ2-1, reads DARVTQTPRHKVTEMGQEVTMRCQPILGHNTVFWYRQTMMQGLELLAYFRNRAPLDDSGMPKDRFSAEMPDATLATLKIQPSEPRDSAVYFCASGLDRGYNEQFFGPGTRLTVL.